This TCR beta chain is drawn from a study of blood T cell repertoires in COVID-19. Across the study: Donors in the United States, Italy and Spain gave samples during acute or convalescent COVID-19. Sources were T cells, B-cell-depleted T cells, or PBMCs; the material itself was cDNA or gDNA.

In the authors' workflow: The authors estimated nucleated cell counts from reference gene primer amplification. Assay used: immunoSEQ multiplex PCR; TCRdb lists only in-frame clones, some missing. V, J and clone size were drawn from that table, and D and trimming were deduced from the DNA. Of 150,000 to 200,000 clones detected, roughly 90% appear once; the ten largest clones hold around 6.6%. The CDR3 is 17 residues long. Trimming at V came to 6 bases and at J to 7 bases, leaving 14 bases not matched to a gene. The V gene's germline CDR1 is KGHSH and CDR2 LQKENI. This receptor was taken from a man in his forties with acute or convalescent COVID-19. What was sequenced was peripheral blood. The chain couples TRBV18 to TRBJ2-2, with TRBD1 matching 10 bases. The CDR3 here is CASSPYFGQGGSGELFF. The CDR3 DNA reads as TGTGCCAGCTCCCCCTACTTCGGACAGGGGGGCAGCGGGGAGCTGTTTTTT.